These 6 T cell receptor beta chains share one sample of origin, sequenced in a study of T-cell reconstitution after alpha-beta-depleted transplantation in children. Preparing the TCRbeta library involved the use of unique molecular identifiers. TCRdb called the PCR reads again in MiXCR, with one record for every CDR3 protein. The sample contains around 210,000 distinct CDR3 sequences, roughly 6.6% of which appear only once. The specimen was PBMCs, collected before TCRalphabeta/CD19-depleted stem cell transplant. These TCRs come from a boy younger than 10 with acute lymphoblastic leukemia, due to receive a stem cell transplant.

There are many counts of this clonotype. A much larger clone differs by one base, so this may be a read error. The rearrangement uses TRBV7-2 and TRBJ2-1; 10 bases fit TRBD2. Germline-derived CDR1 and CDR2 are SGHTA and FQGNSA. The CDR3 has 16 residues. The CDR3, as DNA: TGTGCCACCAGCTCACCTAGCGGGGGCCGCTACAATGAGCAGTTCTTC. It specifies CATSSPSGGRYNEQFF.

In this sample, this clonotype turned up many times. V usage is TRBV4-3 and J usage is TRBJ1-5, with a tentative D call TRBD1 (6 bases). V was cut by 0 bases and J by 6 bases, with 6 bases left in between. The length of the CDR3 is 13 residues. Per the germline V gene, CDR1 is LGHNA and CDR2 is YSLEER. CDR3 sequence (DNA): TGCGCCAGCAGCCAAGAACAGGGTCAGCCCCAGCATTTT. Its protein is CASSQEQGQPQHF.

V is TRBV7-2 and J is TRBJ2-5; D gene uncertain. The CDR3 length is 12 residues. The germline gives CDR1 SGHTA, CDR2 FQGNSA. V lost 5 bases, J lost 4 bases, and 8 bases lay in between. CDR3 residues: CASSLPPETQYF. The CDR3 DNA reads as TGTGCCAGCAGCCTACCTCCAGAGACCCAGTACTTC.

This clonotype was recorded a few times. The J gene is TRBJ1-5, the V gene TRBV7-2; 8 bases agree with TRBD1. Germline V gene sequence: CDR1 SGHTA, CDR2 FQGNSA. The CDR3 sequence is 14 residues long. Germline trimming cut 5 bases from V and 5 bases from J; bases unmatched to any gene: 5. CDR3 DNA sequence: TGTGCCAGCAGCGCACAGGGGGTCCATCAGCCCCAGCATTTT. This translates into CASSAQGVHQPQHF.

Ten or more counts support this clonotype. CDR3 region: CASSLKGLYEQYF. The CDR3 DNA sequence: TGCGCCAGCAGCTTGAAGGGTCTCTACGAGCAGTACTTC. V is TRBV5-1 and J is TRBJ2-7; no reliable D call. The CDR3 sequence is 13 residues long. The V end was cut by 1 base, the J end by 3 bases, with 8 bases between. CDR1 and CDR2 (germline): SGHRS, YFSETQ.

The chain couples TRBV7-2 to TRBJ2-5, with D unresolved. The CDR3 length is 11 residues. Trimming left V 5 bases short and J 7 bases short, with 8 bases between. Germline values: CDR1 SGHTA, CDR2 FQGNSA. In DNA form, the CDR3 reads TGTGCCAGCAGCCTCCCGTGGACCCAGTACTTC. Its translation is CASSLPWTQYF.